Presented here are 24 T cell receptor beta chains from one specimen sequenced in a study of human T cells and chemical hapten exposure. A single record per CDR3 protein comes from TCRdb applying MiXCR to the RACE reads. Of about 380,000 distinct CDR3 sequences in the sample, about 4.4% were seen once. Time point specified: patch test 1, 2 weeks after DPC sensitization. Treatment reported: therapeutic diphenylcyclopropenone sensitization with weekly scalp DPC. The material was whole blood, obtained in connection with sensitization to the hapten diphenylcyclopropenone (DPC). Receptors originate from a woman between 45 and 60 years old with alopecia areata. Some clones in this sample may be carry-over from other donors' samples.

The chain uses TRBV6-6 and TRBJ2-1; D is possibly TRBD1 or TRBD2 (6 bases each). The CDR3 has 13 amino acids. The V end lost 0 bases, the J end lost 15 bases, and 15 bases lay between the germline ends. Germline V lookup: CDR1 MNHNY, CDR2 SVGAGI (reference sequence). The CDR3 here is CASSYSLGGGGFF. In DNA, the CDR3 is TGTGCCAGCAGTTACTCCTTAGGGGGAGGAGGGTTCTTC.

This clonotype was counted a few times. The chain carries TRBV9 and TRBJ2-2, with D perhaps TRBD1 or TRBD2 (5 bases each). The V end was cut by 0 bases, the J end by 4 bases, with 10 bases between. This CDR3 is 15 amino acids long. Germline CDR1 reads SGDLS; CDR2 reads YYNGEE. CDR3 sequence reads: CASSVGGYGTGELFF. Here the CDR3 DNA reads TGTGCCAGCAGCGTAGGGGGGTATGGCACCGGGGAGCTGTTTTTT.

Ten or more counts support this clonotype. The CDR3 loop is CASSQDRAFDTDTQYF. CDR3 nucleotides: TGCGCCAGCAGCCAAGACCGAGCTTTCGACACAGATACGCAGTATTTT. V and J are TRBV4-1 and TRBJ2-3; D call uncertain. The germline gives CDR1 MGHRA, CDR2 YSYEKL. This CDR3 region has 16 residues. V lost 0 bases to trimming and J lost 2 bases, with 12 bases between them.

This clonotype was detected only a few times. The chain links TRBV3-1 to TRBJ2-1, with D perhaps being TRBD1 or TRBD2 (5 bases each). In germline, CDR1 is LGHDT, CDR2 YNNKEL (reference sequence). The V end lost 2 bases, the J end lost 15 bases, and 17 bases lay between the germline ends. The CDR3 has 13 residues. The CDR3 is CASSQSGTVVPFF. In DNA form, the CDR3 reads TGTGCCAGCAGCCAATCCGGGACCGTTGTTCCGTTCTTC.

J is TRBJ2-1 and V is TRBV6-2 or TRBV6-3; 15 bases align to TRBD2. Germline V lookup: CDR1 MNHEY, CDR2 SVGEGT. The CDR3 sequence is 17 residues long. Germline trimming cut 4 bases from V and 8 bases from J; bases unmatched to any gene: 9. CDR3 residues: CASSSGLAGGPVYEQFF. The DNA for the CDR3 is TGTGCCAGCAGTTCCGGACTAGCGGGAGGGCCGGTCTATGAGCAGTTCTTC.

The chain is built from TRBV4-1 and TRBJ2-3; D is unclear. The CDR3 sequence is 15 residues long. Germline V gene lookup returns CDR1 MGHRA and CDR2 YSYEKL. V lost 3 bases and J lost 0, with 10 bases in between. The CDR3 loop is CASSHEDGSTDTQYF. The CDR3 nucleotides read TGCGCCAGCAGCCATGAAGACGGGAGCACAGATACGCAGTATTTT.

This clonotype was counted ten times or more. The rearrangement uses TRBV20-1 and TRBJ2-5, with D maybe TRBD1 (6 bases). The germline CDR1 and CDR2 sequences are DFQATT and SNEGSKA (reference sequence). V lost 4 bases and J 2 bases, leaving 14 bases between the germline ends. The CDR3 totals 14 residues. Here the CDR3 reads CSATEGGPQETQYF. The CDR3 DNA sequence: TGCAGTGCTACGGAAGGGGGTCCTCAAGAGACCCAGTACTTC.

The gene calls are TRBV5-6 and TRBJ2-7, with D perhaps being TRBD1 or TRBD2 (5 bases each). The CDR3 runs to 14 residues. The V end was cut by 4 bases, the J end by 0 bases, with 11 bases between. CDR1 is SGHDT, CDR2 YYEEEE, per germline. The CDR3 bases are TGTGCCAGCAGCATGGGACGGAGCTCCTACGAGCAGTACTTC. Translated, it gives CASSMGRSSYEQYF.

This clonotype was seen ten or more times. The chain links TRBV29-1 to TRBJ2-3; tentatively, D is TRBD1 (5 bases). Germline V gene lookup returns CDR1 SQVTM and CDR2 ANQGSEA. This CDR3 has 14 residues. V lost 1 base to trimming and J lost 1 base, with 9 bases between them. The CDR3 loop is CSVEGGRGTDTQYF. The DNA for the CDR3 is TGCAGCGTTGAAGGGGGCAGGGGCACAGATACGCAGTATTTT.

This clonotype was seen many times. The rearrangement links TRBV3-1 to TRBJ1-3; 7 nucleotides align to TRBD1. The CDR3 length is 15 residues. V shed 4 bases, J shed 0 bases, and the junction held 3 bases outside the gene matches. In germline, CDR1 is LGHDT, CDR2 YNNKEL (reference sequence). CDR3 amino acids: CASSPGGVSGNTIYF. The CDR3 DNA reads as TGTGCCAGCAGCCCAGGGGGAGTCTCTGGAAACACCATATATTTT.

The CDR3: CASRSQEVHQPQHF. DNA of the CDR3: TGTGCCAGCAGGTCACAGGAAGTACATCAGCCCCAGCATTTT. The rearrangement joins TRBV6-2 or TRBV6-3 to TRBJ1-5; tentatively, D is TRBD1 (5 bases). Deletions cut 6 bases from V and 5 bases from J, with 14 bases between. CDR1 and CDR2 (germline): MNHEY, SVGEGT. The CDR3 spans 14 residues.

This clonotype came up a few times. CDR3 bases: TGTGCCAGCAGCTTAGTGGACAGGGGTAATCAGCCCCAGCATTTT. Its protein is CASSLVDRGNQPQHF. The rearrangement uses TRBV7-2 and TRBJ1-5, with 9 bases matching TRBD1. The CDR3 has 15 residues. Germline CDR1 is SGHTA and CDR2 is FQGNSA. V lost 1 base, J lost 4 bases, and 2 bases stayed unmatched.

This clonotype was seen ten or more times. The rearrangement joins TRBV6-2 or TRBV6-3 to TRBJ1-2; possibly TRBD1 for D (5 bases). Deletions cut 6 bases from V and 5 bases from J, with 16 bases between. The CDR3 contains 14 residues. The germline V gene has CDR1 MNHEY and CDR2 SVGEGT. This chain's CDR3 is CASSRGDDLYGYTF. As DNA, the CDR3 is TGTGCCAGCAGCCGGGGGGATGATTTGTATGGCTACACCTTC.

The rearrangement joins TRBV27 to TRBJ2-7, with D possibly called TRBD1 or TRBD2 (6 bases each). Germline V gene lookup returns CDR1 MNHEY and CDR2 SMNVEV (reference sequence). CDR3 size: 18 residues. Between the trimmed V and J ends, which lost 3 bases and 0 bases, there was a span of 21 bases. The CDR3 is CASSFPGAPTTSSYEQYF. CDR3 DNA sequence: TGTGCCAGCAGTTTTCCGGGGGCCCCTACTACCAGCTCCTACGAGCAGTACTTC.

The table lists this clonotype with many counts. The chain recombines TRBV18 with TRBJ1-3, with D possibly TRBD1 on 6 matching bases. V was clipped by 1 base and J by 4 bases, with 11 bases between them. The CDR3 is 15 amino acids. CDR1 is KGHSH, CDR2 LQKENI, per germline. The CDR3 nucleotides are TGTGCCAGCTCACCACTCGGCAGGGGAGGAAACACCATATATTTT. Translation: CASSPLGRGGNTIYF. Full variable domain (outside the CDR3, taken from reference TRBV18 and TRBJ1-3): NAGVMQNPRHLVRRRGQEARLRCSPMKGHSHVYWYRQLPEEGLKFMVYLQKENIIDESGMPKERFSAEFPKEGPSILRIQQVVRGDSAAYFCASSPLGRGGNTIYFGEGSWLTVV.

This clonotype occurred a few times. V gene TRBV29-1 combines with J gene TRBJ2-1, with TRBD2 as a possible D gene (6 bases). The CDR3 has 14 residues. CDR1 SQVTM and CDR2 ANQGSEA come from the germline V gene. V gave up 6 bases and J gave up 3 bases, with 15 bases separating them. As DNA, the CDR3 is TGCAGCGTCCAGGGCGGGGAGGTCTACAATGAGCAGTTCTTC. Protein sequence: CSVQGGEVYNEQFF.

This clonotype was recorded once. A much bigger clone sits one base away, suggesting this may be a read error. CDR3 DNA sequence: TGTGCCAGCAATAACCGGCAGAAGGACACCGGGGAGCTGTTTTTT. This gives the protein CASNNRQKDTGELFF. The gene calls are TRBV6-2 or TRBV6-3 and TRBJ2-2; D is undetermined. Germline V gives CDR1 MNHEY, CDR2 SVGEGT. V gave up 7 bases and J gave up 3 bases, with 15 bases separating them. The CDR3 extends over 15 amino acids.

The sample holds a few counts of this clonotype. This chain connects TRBV20-1 to TRBJ2-3; TRBD2 matches at 12 bases. Germline CDR1 is DFQATT and CDR2 is SNEGSKA (reference sequence). The CDR3 loop spans 15 amino acids. V dropped 3 bases and J dropped 4; count of bases not matched to a gene: 5. CDR3 amino acids: CSARASGGAADTQYF. The CDR3 coding sequence is TGCAGTGCTAGGGCTAGCGGGGGGGCGGCAGATACGCAGTATTTT.

The chain joins TRBV6-4 to TRBJ2-2; 8 bases map to TRBD2. Germline V gives CDR1 MRHNA, CDR2 SNTAGT. The CDR3 covers 19 residues. Trimming at V came to 5 bases and at J to 2 bases, leaving 16 bases not matched to a gene. As DNA, the CDR3 is TGTGCCAGCAGTACGACACCTCCAACTAGCGGAGTCAACACCGGGGAGCTGTTTTTT. Protein sequence: CASSTTPPTSGVNTGELFF.

This clonotype was found many times. This chain joins TRBV4-2 and TRBJ1-2; maybe TRBD1 (5 bases). The germline V gene encodes CDR1 LGHNA and CDR2 YNFKEQ. V shed 4 bases and J shed 5 bases, with 14 bases lying between them. The CDR3 has 14 residues. CDR3 sequence reads: CASSLGEGGYGYTF. The CDR3 nucleotides read TGTGCCAGCAGCCTAGGGGAAGGCGGGTATGGCTACACCTTC.

This chain connects TRBV10-3 to TRBJ2-1; D unclear. This CDR3 contains 13 residues. V dropped 6 bases and J dropped 8 bases, with 14 bases sitting between them. The germline CDR1 and CDR2 sequences are ENHRY and SYGVKD. CDR3 in DNA: TGTGCCATCAGACCCGGGTCAGTGGATGAGCAGTTCTTC. This encodes CAIRPGSVDEQFF.

This clonotype was seen repeatedly, ten times or more. This rearrangement joins TRBV29-1 to TRBJ2-3; D gene unclear. CDR3 size: 12 residues. Germline CDR1 and CDR2: SQVTM and ANQGSEA. The V end lost 3 bases, the J end lost 4 bases, and 8 bases lay between the germline ends. The CDR3 region is CSVEPGPDTQYF. In DNA, the CDR3 is TGCAGCGTTGAGCCAGGACCAGATACGCAGTATTTT.

This clonotype has a count of ten or more. The chain employs TRBV10-3 and TRBJ2-7; 7 bases agree with TRBD1. V dropped 6 bases and J dropped 1; count of bases not matched to a gene: 3. This CDR3 comprises 13 residues. Germline V gives CDR1 ENHRY, CDR2 SYGVKD. The CDR3 nucleotides are TGTGCCATCAGCCCGGGACAGTCCTACGAGCAGTACTTC. Residues: CAISPGQSYEQYF.

This clonotype was picked up many times. The V call is TRBV7-8, the J call TRBJ2-1; perhaps TRBD2 as D (6 bases). With 5 bases removed from V and 7 bases from J, the gap between germline ends came to 18 bases. Germline V gives CDR1 SGHVS, CDR2 FQNEAQ. The CDR3 runs to 15 residues. CDR3 bases: TGTGCCAGCAGCCCCCCGGGTTGGGCGGGGAATGAGCAGTTCTTC. Translating gives CASSPPGWAGNEQFF.